This T cell receptor (beta chain) was sequenced in a study of STAT5B mutations in CD4+ large granular lymphocyte leukemia. Study results and limitations: About 26% of private leukemic clonotypes occurred rarely in other patients' non-leukemic repertoires.

The assay was immunoSEQ multiplex PCR, and TCRdb's table has in-frame clones only and misses some. Of some 38,000 clones listed, around 75% were seen once; the top ten hold approximately 0.53%. On this clone itself: Antigen unknown.

Germline CDR1 and CDR2: MNHNS and SASEGT. Trimming cost V 2 bases and J 5 bases; bases outside gene matches: 10. The CDR3 loop spans 17 amino acids. Sequencing input: CD4+ T cells from blood buffy coats. This TCR derives from a human donor in good health. The chain combines TRBV6-1 with TRBJ1-1; TRBD1 matches at 11 bases. The CDR3 bases are TGTGCCAGCAGTGAATGGGGGGAGGACAGGGGGCGTACTGAAGCTTTCTTT. As protein: CASSEWGEDRGRTEAFF.